The clone carrying this T cell receptor beta chain was seen ten or more times. The sample is drawn from a study of T cells in Graves' hyperthyroidism and ophthalmopathy. Study background: Blood was drawn when the patient was first diagnosed and still untreated.

Amplified regions were TCR beta CDR3 sequences from RNA transcripts. Researchers ran a first-round RT-PCR on the TCR CDR3 using the HTBI primer set. TCRdb itself ran the multiplex PCR reads through MiXCR, one entry per CDR3 protein. The data hold 550,000 to 850,000 distinct CDR3 sequences, with around 19% observed a single time. The V end was cut by 5 bases, the J end by 0 bases, with 15 bases between. Germline CDR1 and CDR2: DFQATT and SNEGSKA (reference sequence). This CDR3 contains 15 residues. This chain connects TRBV20-1 to TRBJ2-3; maybe TRBD2 (5 bases). Sequences were obtained from blood. The receptor's source is a woman aged 45-60 years with Graves' hyperthyroidism that later progressed to Graves' ophthalmopathy. The CDR3 protein is CSAVDGRTSTDTQYF. In DNA, the CDR3 is TGCAGTGCTGTGGATGGACGGACTAGCACAGATACGCAGTATTTT.